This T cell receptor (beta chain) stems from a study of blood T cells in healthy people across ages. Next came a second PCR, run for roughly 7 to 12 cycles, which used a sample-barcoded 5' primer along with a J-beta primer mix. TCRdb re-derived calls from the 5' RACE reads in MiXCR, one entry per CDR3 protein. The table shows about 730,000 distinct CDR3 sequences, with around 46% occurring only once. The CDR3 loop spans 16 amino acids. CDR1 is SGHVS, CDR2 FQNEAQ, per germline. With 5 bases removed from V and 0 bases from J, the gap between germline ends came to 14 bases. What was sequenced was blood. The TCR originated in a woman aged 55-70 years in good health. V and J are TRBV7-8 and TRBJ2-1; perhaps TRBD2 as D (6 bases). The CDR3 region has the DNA TGTGCCAGCAGCCCCCGGAGGGGAAGCTCCTACAATGAGCAGTTCTTC. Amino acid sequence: CASSPRRGSSYNEQFF.